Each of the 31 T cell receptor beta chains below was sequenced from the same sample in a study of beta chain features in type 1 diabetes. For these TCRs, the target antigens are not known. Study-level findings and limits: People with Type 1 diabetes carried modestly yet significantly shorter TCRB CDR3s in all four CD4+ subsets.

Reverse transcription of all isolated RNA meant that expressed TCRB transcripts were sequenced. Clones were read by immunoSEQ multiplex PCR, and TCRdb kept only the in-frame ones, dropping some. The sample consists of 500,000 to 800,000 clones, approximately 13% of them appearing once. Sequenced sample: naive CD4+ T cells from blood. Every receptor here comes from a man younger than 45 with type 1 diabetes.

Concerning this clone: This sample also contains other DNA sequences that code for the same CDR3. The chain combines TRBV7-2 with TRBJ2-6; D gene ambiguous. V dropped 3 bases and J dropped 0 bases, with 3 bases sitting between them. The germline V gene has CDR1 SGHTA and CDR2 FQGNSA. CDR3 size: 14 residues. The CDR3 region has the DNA TGTGCCAGCAGCTTGAGCTCTGGGGCCAACGTCCTGACTTTC. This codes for CASSLSSGANVLTF.

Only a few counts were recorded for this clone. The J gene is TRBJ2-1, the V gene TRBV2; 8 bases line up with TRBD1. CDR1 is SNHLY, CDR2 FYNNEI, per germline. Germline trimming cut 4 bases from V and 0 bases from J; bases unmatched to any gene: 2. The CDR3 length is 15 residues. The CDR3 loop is CASSVQGASYNEQFF. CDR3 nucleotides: TGTGCCAGCAGTGTTCAGGGGGCCTCCTACAATGAGCAGTTCTTC.

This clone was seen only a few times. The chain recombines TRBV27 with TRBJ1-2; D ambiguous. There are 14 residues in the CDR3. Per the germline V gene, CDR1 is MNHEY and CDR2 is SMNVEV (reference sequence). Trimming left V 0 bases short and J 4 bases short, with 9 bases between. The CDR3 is CASSLSPGGYGYTF. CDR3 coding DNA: TGTGCCAGCAGTTTATCTCCTGGCGGCTATGGCTACACCTTC.

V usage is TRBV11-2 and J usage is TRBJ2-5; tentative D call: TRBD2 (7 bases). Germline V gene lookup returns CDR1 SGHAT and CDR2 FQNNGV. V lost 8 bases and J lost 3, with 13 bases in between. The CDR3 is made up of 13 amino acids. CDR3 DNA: TGTGCCAGCGGGCGGGGGCGAGAAGAGACCCAGTACTTC. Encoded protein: CASGRGREETQYF.

The CDR3, as DNA: TGTGCCAGCAGTTTAATCTTCGCGAACAATGAGCAGTTCTTC. It is translated as CASSLIFANNEQFF. The chain employs TRBV27 and TRBJ2-1; D not resolved. Trimming pared 2 bases from V and 5 bases from J, leaving 10 bases between. Looked up from germline, CDR1 is MNHEY and CDR2 is SMNVEV (reference sequence). This CDR3 region has 14 residues.

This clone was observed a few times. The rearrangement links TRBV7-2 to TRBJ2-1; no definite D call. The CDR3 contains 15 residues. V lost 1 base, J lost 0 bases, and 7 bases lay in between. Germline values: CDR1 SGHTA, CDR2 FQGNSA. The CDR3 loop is CASSLDPDSYNEQFF. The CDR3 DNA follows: TGTGCCAGCAGCTTAGACCCTGACTCCTACAATGAGCAGTTCTTC.

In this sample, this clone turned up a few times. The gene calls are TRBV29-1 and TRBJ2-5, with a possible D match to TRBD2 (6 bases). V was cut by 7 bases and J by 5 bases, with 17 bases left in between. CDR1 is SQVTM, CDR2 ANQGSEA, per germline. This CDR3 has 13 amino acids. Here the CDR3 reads CSALGGLLETQYF. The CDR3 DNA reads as TGCAGCGCCTTAGGAGGGCTTCTGGAGACCCAGTACTTC.

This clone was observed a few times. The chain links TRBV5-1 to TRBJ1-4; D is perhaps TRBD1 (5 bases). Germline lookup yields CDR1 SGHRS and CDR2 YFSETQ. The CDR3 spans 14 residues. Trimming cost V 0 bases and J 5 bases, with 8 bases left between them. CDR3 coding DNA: TGCGCCAGCAGCTTGGTGGCAGGGAATGAAAAACTGTTTTTT. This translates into CASSLVAGNEKLFF.

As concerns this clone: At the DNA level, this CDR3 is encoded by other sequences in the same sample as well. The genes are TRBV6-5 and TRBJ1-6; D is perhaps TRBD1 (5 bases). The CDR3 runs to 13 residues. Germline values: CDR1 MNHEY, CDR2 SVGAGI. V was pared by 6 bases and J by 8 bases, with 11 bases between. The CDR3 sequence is CASRPDRYSPLHF. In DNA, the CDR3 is TGTGCCAGCAGACCCGACAGATATTCACCCCTCCACTTT.

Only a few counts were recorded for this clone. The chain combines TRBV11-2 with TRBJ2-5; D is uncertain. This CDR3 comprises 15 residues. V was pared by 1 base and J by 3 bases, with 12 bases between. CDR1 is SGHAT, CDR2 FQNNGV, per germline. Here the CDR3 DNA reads TGTGCCAGCAGCTTAGGCCAGGCGAACAAAGAGACCCAGTACTTC. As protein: CASSLGQANKETQYF.

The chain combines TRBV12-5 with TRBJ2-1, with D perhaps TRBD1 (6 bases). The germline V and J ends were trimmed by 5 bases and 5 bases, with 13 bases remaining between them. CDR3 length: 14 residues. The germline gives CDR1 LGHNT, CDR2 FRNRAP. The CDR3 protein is CASGHRERDNEQFF. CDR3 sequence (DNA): TGTGCTAGTGGTCACAGGGAGAGGGACAATGAGCAGTTCTTC.

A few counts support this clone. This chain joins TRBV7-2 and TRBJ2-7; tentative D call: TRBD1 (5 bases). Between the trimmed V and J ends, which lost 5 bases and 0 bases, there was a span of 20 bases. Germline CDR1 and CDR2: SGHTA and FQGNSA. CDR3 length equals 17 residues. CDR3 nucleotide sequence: TGTGCCAGCAGCCCCGCTAATTCACTGGACAACTCCTACGAGCAGTACTTC. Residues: CASSPANSLDNSYEQYF.

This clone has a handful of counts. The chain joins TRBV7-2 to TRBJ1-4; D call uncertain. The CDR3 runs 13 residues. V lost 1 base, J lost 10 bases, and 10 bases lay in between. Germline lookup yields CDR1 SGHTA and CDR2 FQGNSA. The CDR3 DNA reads TGTGCCAGCAGCTTAGTCGGGGATGGAAAACTGTTTTTT. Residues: CASSLVGDGKLFF.

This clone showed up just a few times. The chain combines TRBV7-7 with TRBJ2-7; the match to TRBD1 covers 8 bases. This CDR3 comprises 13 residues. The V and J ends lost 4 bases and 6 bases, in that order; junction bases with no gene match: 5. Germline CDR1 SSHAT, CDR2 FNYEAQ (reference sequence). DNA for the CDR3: TGTGCCAGCAGCTCGAACGACAGGGGCGAGCAGTACTTC. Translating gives CASSSNDRGEQYF.

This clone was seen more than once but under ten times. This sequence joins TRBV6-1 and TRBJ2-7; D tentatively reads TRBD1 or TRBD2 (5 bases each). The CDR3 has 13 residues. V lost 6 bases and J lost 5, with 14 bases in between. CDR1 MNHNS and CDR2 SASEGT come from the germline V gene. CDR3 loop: CASSNRDVDEQYF. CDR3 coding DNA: TGTGCCAGCAGCAACCGGGACGTCGACGAGCAGTACTTC.

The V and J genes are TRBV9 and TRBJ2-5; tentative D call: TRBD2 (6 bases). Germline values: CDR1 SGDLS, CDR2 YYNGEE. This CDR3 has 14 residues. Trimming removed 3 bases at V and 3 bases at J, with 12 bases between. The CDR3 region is CASSAGGVEETQYF. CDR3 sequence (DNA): TGTGCCAGCAGCGCCGGAGGGGTAGAAGAGACCCAGTACTTC. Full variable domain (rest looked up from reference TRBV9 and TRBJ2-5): DSGVTQTPKHLITATGQRVTLRCSPRSGDLSVYWYQQSLDQGLQFLIQYYNGEERAKGNILERFSAQQFPDLHSELNLSSLELGDSALYFCASSAGGVEETQYFGPGTRLLVL.

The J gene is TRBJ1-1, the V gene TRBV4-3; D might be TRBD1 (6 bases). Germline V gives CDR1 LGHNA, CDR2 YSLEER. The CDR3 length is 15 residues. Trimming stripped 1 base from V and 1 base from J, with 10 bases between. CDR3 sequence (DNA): TGCGCCAGCAGCCAAGGGACAGCTCAGAACACTGAAGCTTTCTTT. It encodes CASSQGTAQNTEAFF.

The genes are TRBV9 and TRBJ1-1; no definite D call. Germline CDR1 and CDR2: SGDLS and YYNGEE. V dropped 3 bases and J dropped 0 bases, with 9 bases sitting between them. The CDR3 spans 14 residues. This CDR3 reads CASSEQSMNTEAFF. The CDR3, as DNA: TGTGCCAGCAGCGAACAAAGCATGAACACTGAAGCTTTCTTT. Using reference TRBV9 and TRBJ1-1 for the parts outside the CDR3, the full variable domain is DSGVTQTPKHLITATGQRVTLRCSPRSGDLSVYWYQQSLDQGLQFLIQYYNGEERAKGNILERFSAQQFPDLHSELNLSSLELGDSALYFCASSEQSMNTEAFFGQGTRLTVV.

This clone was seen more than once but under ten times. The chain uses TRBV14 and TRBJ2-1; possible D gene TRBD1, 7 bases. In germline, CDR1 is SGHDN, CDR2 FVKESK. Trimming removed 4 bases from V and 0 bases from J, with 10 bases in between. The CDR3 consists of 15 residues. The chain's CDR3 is CASSPGGSSYNEQFF. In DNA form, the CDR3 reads TGTGCCAGCAGCCCAGGGGGGAGCTCCTACAATGAGCAGTTCTTC.

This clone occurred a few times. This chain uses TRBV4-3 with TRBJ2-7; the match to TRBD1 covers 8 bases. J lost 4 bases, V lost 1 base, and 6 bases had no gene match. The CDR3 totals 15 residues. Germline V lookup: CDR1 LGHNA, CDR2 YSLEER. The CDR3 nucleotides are TGCGCCAGCAGCCAAGGCTCGACAGGGGTGTACGAGCAGTACTTC. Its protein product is CASSQGSTGVYEQYF.

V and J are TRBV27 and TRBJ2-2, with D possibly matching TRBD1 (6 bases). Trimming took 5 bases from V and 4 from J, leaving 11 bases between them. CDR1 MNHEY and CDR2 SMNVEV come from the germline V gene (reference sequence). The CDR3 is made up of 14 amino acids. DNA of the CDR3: TGTGCCAGCAGTCCGAACAGGGTCACCGGGGAGCTGTTTTTT. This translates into CASSPNRVTGELFF.

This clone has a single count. CDR3 in DNA: TGCGCCAGCAGCTTGGTTGTAGGGGCCGCGGATTCACCCCTCCACTTT. Translating gives CASSLVVGAADSPLHF. The chain recombines TRBV5-1 with TRBJ1-6, with a possible D match to TRBD1 (5 bases). CDR1 is SGHRS, CDR2 YFSETQ, per germline. There are 16 residues in the CDR3. Trimming shortened V by 0 bases and J by 8 bases, and 15 bases separated the two germline ends.

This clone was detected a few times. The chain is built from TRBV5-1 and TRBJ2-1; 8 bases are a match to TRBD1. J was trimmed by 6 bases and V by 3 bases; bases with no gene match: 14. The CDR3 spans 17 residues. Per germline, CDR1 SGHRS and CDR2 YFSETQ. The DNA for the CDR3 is TGCGCCAGCAGCTGGACACCGGCGGGACAGGTCGGCAATGAGCAGTTCTTC. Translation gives CASSWTPAGQVGNEQFF.

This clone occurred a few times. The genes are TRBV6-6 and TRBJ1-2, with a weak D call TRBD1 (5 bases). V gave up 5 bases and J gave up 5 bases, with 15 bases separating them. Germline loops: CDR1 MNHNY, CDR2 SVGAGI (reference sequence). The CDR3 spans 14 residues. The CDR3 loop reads CASSNPGTEYGYTF. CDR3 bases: TGTGCCAGCAGTAACCCGGGGACGGAATATGGCTACACCTTC.

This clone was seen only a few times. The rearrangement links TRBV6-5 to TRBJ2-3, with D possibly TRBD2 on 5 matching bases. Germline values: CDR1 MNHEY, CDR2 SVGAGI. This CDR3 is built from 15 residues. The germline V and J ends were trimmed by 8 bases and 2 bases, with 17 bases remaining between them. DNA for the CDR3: TGTGCCAGCGCACGGGGTGAAGACAACACAGATACGCAGTATTTT. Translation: CASARGEDNTDTQYF.

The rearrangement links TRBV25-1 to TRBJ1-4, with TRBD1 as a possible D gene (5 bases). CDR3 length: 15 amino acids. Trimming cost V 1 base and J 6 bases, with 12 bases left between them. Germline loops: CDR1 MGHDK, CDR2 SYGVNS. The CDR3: CASSESGTLYEKLFF. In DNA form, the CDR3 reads TGTGCCAGCAGTGAATCGGGGACGTTATATGAAAAACTGTTTTTT.

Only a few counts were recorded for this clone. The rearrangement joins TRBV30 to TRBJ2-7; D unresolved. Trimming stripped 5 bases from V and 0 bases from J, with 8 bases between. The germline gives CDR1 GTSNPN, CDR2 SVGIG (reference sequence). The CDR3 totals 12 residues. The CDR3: CAWGLSSYEQYF. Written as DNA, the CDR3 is TGTGCCTGGGGTCTTAGCTCCTACGAGCAGTACTTC.

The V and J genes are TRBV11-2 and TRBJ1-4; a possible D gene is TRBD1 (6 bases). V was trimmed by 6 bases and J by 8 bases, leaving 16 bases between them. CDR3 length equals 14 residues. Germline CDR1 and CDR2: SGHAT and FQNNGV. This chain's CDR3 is CASRSRGGGEKLFF. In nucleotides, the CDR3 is TGTGCCAGCAGATCTAGGGGCGGGGGCGAAAAACTGTTTTTT. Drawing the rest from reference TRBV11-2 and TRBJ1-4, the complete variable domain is EAGVAQSPRYKIIEKRQSVAFWCNPISGHATLYWYQQILGQGPKLLIQFQNNGVVDDSQLPKDRFSAERLKGVDSTLKIQPAKLEDSAVYLCASRSRGGGEKLFFGSGTQLSVL.

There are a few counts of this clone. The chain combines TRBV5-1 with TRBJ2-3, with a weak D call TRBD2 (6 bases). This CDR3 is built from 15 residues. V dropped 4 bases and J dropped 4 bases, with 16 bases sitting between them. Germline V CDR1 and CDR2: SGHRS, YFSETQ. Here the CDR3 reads CASSLGGTGADTQYF. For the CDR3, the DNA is TGCGCCAGCAGCCTTGGAGGGACGGGGGCAGATACGCAGTATTTT. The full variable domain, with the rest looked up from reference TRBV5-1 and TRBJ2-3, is KAGVTQTPRYLIKTRGQQVTLSCSPISGHRSVSWYQQTPGQGLQFLFEYFSETQRNKGNFPGRFSGRQFSNSRSEMNVSTLELGDSALYLCASSLGGTGADTQYFGPGTRLTVL.

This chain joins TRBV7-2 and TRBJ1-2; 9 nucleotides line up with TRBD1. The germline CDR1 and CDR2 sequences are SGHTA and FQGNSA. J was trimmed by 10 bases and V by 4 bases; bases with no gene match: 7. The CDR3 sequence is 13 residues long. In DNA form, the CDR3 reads TGTGCCAGCAGCTCCTGGACAGGGGAAGCCTACACCTTC. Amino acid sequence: CASSSWTGEAYTF. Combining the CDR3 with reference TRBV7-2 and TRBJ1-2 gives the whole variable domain GAGVSQSPSNKVTEKGKDVELRCDPISGHTALYWYRQSLGQGLEFLIYFQGNSAPDKSGLPSDRFSAERTGGSVSTLTIQRTQQEDSAVYLCASSSWTGEAYTFGSGTRLTVV.

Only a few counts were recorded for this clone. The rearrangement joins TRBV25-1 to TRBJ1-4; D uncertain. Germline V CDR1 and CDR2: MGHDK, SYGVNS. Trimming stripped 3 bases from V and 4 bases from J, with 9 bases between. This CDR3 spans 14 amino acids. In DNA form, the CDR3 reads TGTGCCAGCAGTGATTGGCAGGATAATGAAAAACTGTTTTTT. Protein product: CASSDWQDNEKLFF.